The rows below give T cell receptor beta chains drawn from one sample of a study of T cell repertoires in cytomegalovirus infection. Each CDR3 protein gets one entry after TCRdb re-called the reads with MiXCR. Here the sample spans hundreds of thousands of distinct CDR3 sequences, 15% to 20% being singletons. The material sequenced was PBMCs. These receptor sequences come from a human donor in good health (CMV status not recorded). Some clones in this sample may be carry-over from other donors' samples. Each CDR3 is given with its conserved first and last residue. Each record gives: D gene, V gene, J gene, clone size, CDR3 protein, CDR3 DNA. A D gene is named only where the DNA matches it firmly. Not all rows give a size; the values are once, few, many and, for expanded clones, a class.

D: -; V: TRBV12-3/TRBV12-4; J: TRBJ1-6; size: -; CDR3: CASSPQISSPLHF; DNA: TGTGCCAGCAGTCCCCAAATAAGTTCACCCCTCCACTTT
D: -; V: TRBV19; J: TRBJ2-2; size: once; CDR3: CASSIRGPAGELFF; DNA: TGTGCCAGTAGTATCCGGGGGCCGGCCGGGGAGCTGTTTTTT
D: -; V: TRBV4-2; J: TRBJ2-7; size: -; CDR3: CASSQEHSAPSYEQYF; DNA: TGTGCCAGCAGCCAAGAACACAGCGCCCCCTCCTACGAGCAGTACTTC
D: -; V: TRBV15; J: TRBJ1-3; size: -; CDR3: CATSRDRNTIYF; DNA: TGTGCCACCAGCAGGGACAGAAACACCATATATTTT
D: -; V: TRBV25-1; J: TRBJ2-4; size: -; CDR3: CASSAHRGLATENIQYF; DNA: TGTGCCAGCAGTGCGCACAGGGGCCTAGCGACTGAAAACATTCAGTACTTC
D: TRBD1; V: TRBV19; J: TRBJ1-1; size: many; CDR3: CASSPDLRDRGTNTEAFF; DNA: TGTGCCAGTAGTCCGGACCTCCGGGACAGGGGGACGAACACTGAAGCTTTCTTT
D: TRBD1; V: TRBV20-1; J: TRBJ2-1; size: -; CDR3: CSGRDRADEQFF; DNA: TGCAGTGGGCGGGACAGGGCTGATGAGCAGTTCTTC
D: TRBD2; V: TRBV20-1; J: TRBJ2-1; size: -; CDR3: CSARDWRGGADEQFF; DNA: TGCAGTGCTAGAGATTGGCGCGGGGGGGCAGATGAGCAGTTCTTC
D: TRBD1; V: TRBV12-3/TRBV12-4; J: TRBJ2-6; size: few; CDR3: CASSTLTGIGGANVLTF; DNA: TGTGCCAGCAGTACCTTGACAGGGATCGGTGGGGCCAACGTCCTGACTTTC
D: -; V: TRBV7-2; J: TRBJ1-1; size: many; CDR3: CASSLAARASTEAFF; DNA: TGTGCCAGCAGCTTAGCGGCCAGGGCGTCCACTGAAGCTTTCTTT